Detailed here is one T cell receptor (beta chain). Its antigen is as yet unknown. The data were obtained in a study of blood T cells in healthy people across ages. Study-level results: The CMV status of each donor remained undetermined, and this could have confounded shifts in expanded clonotypes. Naive T cell percentage and TCR beta diversity correlated strongly.

With a J-beta primer mix and a sample-barcoded 5' primer, a second PCR ran about 7 to 12 cycles. Using its own MiXCR run on the 5' RACE reads, TCRdb lists one record per CDR3 protein. The table shows 1.8 million or so distinct CDR3 sequences, with approximately 40% occurring only once. Trimming at V came to 8 bases and at J to 5 bases, leaving 10 bases not matched to a gene. Germline V gene sequence: CDR1 SNHLY, CDR2 FYNNEI. The CDR3 is made up of 15 amino acids. This chain joins TRBV2 and TRBJ1-5; 9 nucleotides match TRBD1. This sequence originates from a human donor in good health. Sequencing was carried out using blood. The CDR3 bases are TGTGCCAGCCTACATAACAGGGGGCTTGATCAGCCCCAGCATTTT. This encodes CASLHNRGLDQPQHF. The full variable domain, in which reference TRBV2 and TRBJ1-5 provide the parts outside the CDR3, is EPEVTQTPSHQVTQMGQEVILRCVPISNHLYFYWYRQILGQKVEFLVSFYNNEISEKSEIFDDQFSVERPDGSNFTLKIRSTKLEDSAMYFCASLHNRGLDQPQHFGDGTRLSIL.